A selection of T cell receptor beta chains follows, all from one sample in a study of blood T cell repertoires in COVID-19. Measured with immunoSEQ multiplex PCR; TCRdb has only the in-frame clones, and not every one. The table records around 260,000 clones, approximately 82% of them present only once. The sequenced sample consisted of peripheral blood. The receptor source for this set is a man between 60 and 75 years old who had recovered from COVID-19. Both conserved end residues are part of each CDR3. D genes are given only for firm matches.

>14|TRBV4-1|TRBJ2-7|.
TGCGCCAGCAGCCAAGGTTGGGGGGCCTACGAGCAGTACTTC
CASSQGWGAYEQYF
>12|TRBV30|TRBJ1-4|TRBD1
TGTGCCAGACCAGGGGGTGGGGAAAAACTGTTTTTT
CARPGGGEKLFF
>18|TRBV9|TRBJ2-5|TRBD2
TGTGCCAGCAGCGGTGGCACTAGCGGGACCGGCATCCAAGAGACCCAGTACTTC
CASSGGTSGTGIQETQYF
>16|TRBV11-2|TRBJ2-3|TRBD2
TGTGCCAGCACCCCGGGGACTAGCCCCCGGGGAGATACGCAGTATTTT
CASTPGTSPRGDTQYF
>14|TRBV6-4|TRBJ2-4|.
TGTGCCAGCAGGAGGACTGAATCCAAAAACATTCAGTACTTC
CASRRTESKNIQYF
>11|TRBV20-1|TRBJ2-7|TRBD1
TGCAGTGCTACCTACAGGGGCGAGCAGTACTTC
CSATYRGEQYF
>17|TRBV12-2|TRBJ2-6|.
TGTGCAAGTCGCTGCTGGGACTCGATCTCTGGGGCCAACGTCCTGACTTTC
CASRCWDSISGANVLTF
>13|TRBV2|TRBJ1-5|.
TGTGCCAGCAGTGAAGCGGACACACAGCCCCAGCATTTT
CASSEADTQPQHF
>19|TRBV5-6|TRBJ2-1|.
TGTGCCAGCAGCTCCCGGTTGGGGAGACAAACTACCTCCTACAATGAGCAGTTCTTC
CASSSRLGRQTTSYNEQFF
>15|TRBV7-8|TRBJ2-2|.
TGTGCCAGCAGCCCCAGTAGGGGGAGGGCCGGGGAGCTGTTTTTT
CASSPSRGRAGELFF
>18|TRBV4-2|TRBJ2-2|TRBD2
TGTGCCAGCAGCCAAGATCCGCTGCGGGGGGTGAACACCGGGGAGCTGTTTTTT
CASSQDPLRGVNTGELFF
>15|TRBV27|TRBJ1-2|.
TGTGCCAGCAGTTTTCTCGACAGTACTAACTATGGCTACACCTTC
CASSFLDSTNYGYTF